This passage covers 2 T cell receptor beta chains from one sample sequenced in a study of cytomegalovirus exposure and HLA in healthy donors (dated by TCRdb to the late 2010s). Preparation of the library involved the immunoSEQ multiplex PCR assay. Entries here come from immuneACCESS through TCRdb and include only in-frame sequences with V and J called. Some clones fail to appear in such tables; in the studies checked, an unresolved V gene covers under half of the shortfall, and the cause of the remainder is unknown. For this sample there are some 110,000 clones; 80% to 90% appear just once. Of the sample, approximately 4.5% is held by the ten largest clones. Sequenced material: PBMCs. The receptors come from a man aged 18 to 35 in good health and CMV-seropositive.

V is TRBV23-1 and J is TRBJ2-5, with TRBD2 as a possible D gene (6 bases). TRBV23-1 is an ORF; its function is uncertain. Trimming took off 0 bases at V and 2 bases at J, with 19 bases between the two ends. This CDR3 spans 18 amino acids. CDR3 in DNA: TGCGCCAGCAGTCAATCGGTCCGTTCTTTACGGGGGCAAGAGACCCAGTACTTC. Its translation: CASSQSVRSLRGQETQYF.

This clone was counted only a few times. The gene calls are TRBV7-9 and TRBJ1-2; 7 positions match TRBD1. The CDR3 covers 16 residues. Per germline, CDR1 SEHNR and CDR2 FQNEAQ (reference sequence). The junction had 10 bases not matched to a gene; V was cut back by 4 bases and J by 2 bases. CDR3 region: CASSSQGSMANYGYTF. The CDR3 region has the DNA TGTGCCAGCAGCTCACAGGGGAGTATGGCGAACTATGGCTACACCTTC.